This T cell receptor beta chain was captured by sequencing in a study of blood T cell repertoires in COVID-19. Study as a whole: Samples representing acute and convalescent COVID-19 were sourced from the United States, Italy and Spain. From T cells, B-cell-depleted T cells, or PBMCs came the material, which was cDNA or gDNA.

Authors' methods: Scientists estimated how many nucleated cells there were by amplifying reference gene primers. Produced via immunoSEQ multiplex PCR; TCRdb's table is partial and in-frame only. The V and J calls and clone size are taken from that table; D and trimming were inferred from the DNA. The sample has some 130,000 clones, around 81% seen once; the top ten hold 10% to 12%. V lost 4 bases, J lost 4 bases, and 8 bases stayed unmatched. The CDR3 consists of 16 residues. Germline V lookup: CDR1 LGHNA, CDR2 YNFKEQ. The source material was peripheral blood. This receptor was taken from a human donor in a cohort sampled during active COVID-19. This chain links TRBV4-2 with TRBJ2-2, with 8 bases matching TRBD2. DNA for the CDR3: TGTGCCAGCAGCCTCCAGGGCGGGGGGATCACCGGGGAGCTGTTTTTT. Its translation is CASSLQGGGITGELFF.